The 15 T cell receptor beta chains in this list originate from one sample, sequenced in a study of beta chain features in type 1 diabetes. General study points: The study found moderately but significantly shorter TCRB CDR3s in all four CD4+ subsets of Type 1 diabetes patients.

These receptors' targets are unknown. Isolated RNA was reverse transcribed in full, so expressed TCRB transcripts were sequenced. Repertoires were generated with immunoSEQ multiplex PCR, while TCRdb's copy carries only in-frame clones and drops some. The top ten hold more than 0.8% of the sample, which has hundreds of thousands of clones, roughly a tenth seen once. Sequencing used central memory CD4+ T cells from blood. These receptors originate from a man aged 25 to 40 with type 1 diabetes.

This chain connects TRBV9 to TRBJ2-5; D might be TRBD1 or TRBD2, each matching 5 bases. The V end lost 0 bases, the J end lost 1 base, and 10 bases lay between the germline ends. Germline V CDR1 and CDR2: SGDLS, YYNGEE. The CDR3 consists of 15 residues. The CDR3 region has the DNA TGTGCCAGCAGCGTAGCTGTGGGGGTCCAAGAGACCCAGTACTTC. Protein: CASSVAVGVQETQYF.

The V and J genes are TRBV25-1 and TRBJ1-4; 9 bases agree with TRBD1. J lost 11 bases, V lost 3 bases, and 4 bases had no gene match. This CDR3 contains 13 residues. Germline V gene data show CDR1 as MGHDK and CDR2 as SYGVNS. For the CDR3, the DNA is TGTGCCAGCAGTGACCGGGGACAGGGCAAACTGTTTTTT. Protein product: CASSDRGQGKLFF.

In this sample, this clone turned up a few times. The chain uses TRBV29-1 and TRBJ1-1, with TRBD1 matching 8 bases. This CDR3 is 14 amino acids long. Unmatched junction bases numbered 5, after V lost 5 bases and J lost 0 bases. Per the germline V gene, CDR1 is SQVTM and CDR2 is ANQGSEA. The CDR3 protein is CSVTGTGMNTEAFF. In nucleotides, the CDR3 is TGCAGCGTTACCGGGACAGGCATGAACACTGAAGCTTTCTTT.

This clone turned up a few times. The genes are TRBV9 and TRBJ2-1; possible D gene TRBD2, 6 bases. Germline V lookup: CDR1 SGDLS, CDR2 YYNGEE. There are 17 residues in the CDR3. The ends were cut back, 4 bases at V and 5 bases at J, with 22 bases in the middle. The CDR3 loop is CASSTPPGDHWNNEQFF. CDR3 bases: TGTGCCAGCAGCACCCCACCGGGGGATCATTGGAACAATGAGCAGTTCTTC.

This clone was picked up a small number of times. This sequence joins TRBV7-2 and TRBJ2-7, with D hard to call. V was pared by 8 bases and J by 3 bases, with 11 bases between. CDR1 and CDR2 (germline): SGHTA, FQGNSA. The CDR3 consists of 12 residues. The CDR3 nucleotides read TGTGCCAGCTCGCGGCAGAACTACGAGCAGTACTTC. Translating it yields CASSRQNYEQYF.

Many counts were recorded for this clone. The chain is built from TRBV18 and TRBJ2-7; 8 bases are shared with TRBD2. CDR3 length: 13 amino acids. V was pared by 5 bases and J by 3 bases, with 3 bases of the junction left unmatched. The germline V gene encodes CDR1 KGHSH and CDR2 LQKENI. CDR3 in DNA: TGTGCCAGCTCAACAACTAGCGGCTACGAGCAGTACTTC. Translated: CASSTTSGYEQYF.

There are many counts of this clone. V and J are TRBV4-3 and TRBJ2-6; 8 nucleotides agree with TRBD1. Looked up from germline, CDR1 is LGHNA and CDR2 is YSLEER. After removal of 0 bases from V and 2 bases from J, the junction contained 12 bases not matched to a gene. This CDR3 is built from 20 residues. CDR3 sequence (DNA): TGCGCCAGCAGCCAAGATACTTGGGCCAGGGGGCGGACTGGGGCCAACGTCCTGACTTTC. It translates to CASSQDTWARGRTGANVLTF.

The rearrangement joins TRBV19 to TRBJ2-5; 10 bases map to TRBD1. In germline, CDR1 is LNHDA, CDR2 SQIVND (reference sequence). Germline trimming cut 4 bases from V and 5 bases from J; bases unmatched to any gene: 10. CDR3 length: 16 residues. The CDR3 nucleotides read TGTGCCAGTAGTACCGTAACGGGACAGGGGAGGGAGACCCAGTACTTC. This gives the protein CASSTVTGQGRETQYF.

This clone has a handful of counts. This rearrangement joins TRBV4-1 to TRBJ1-2, with 8 bases that match TRBD1. CDR3 length equals 14 residues. CDR1 MGHRA and CDR2 YSYEKL come from the germline V gene. Unmatched junction bases numbered 9, after V lost 0 bases and J lost 12 bases. This CDR3 reads CASSQEGQGQSNTF. The DNA for the CDR3 is TGCGCCAGCAGCCAAGAAGGACAGGGCCAATCCAACACCTTC.

The chain joins TRBV9 to TRBJ2-3, with TRBD2 identical over 7 bases. V gave up 6 bases and J gave up 5 bases; unmatched junction bases: 3. The germline V gene has CDR1 SGDLS and CDR2 YYNGEE. This CDR3 has 12 residues. The CDR3 region has the DNA TGTGCCAGCAACCCGGGGGGAGATACGCAGTATTTT. Residues: CASNPGGDTQYF.

This clone has at least ten counts. The V and J genes are TRBV10-3 and TRBJ2-2; D is unclear. CDR1 and CDR2 (germline): ENHRY, SYGVKD. The CDR3 covers 15 residues. V lost 0 bases and J lost 3, with 8 bases in between. Here the CDR3 reads CAISESLPDTGELFF. The CDR3 DNA follows: TGTGCCATCAGTGAGTCGTTGCCGGACACCGGGGAGCTGTTTTTT.

The chain couples TRBV28 to TRBJ2-6; D gene ambiguous. This CDR3 spans 15 amino acids. Trimming stripped 6 bases from V and 3 bases from J, with 12 bases between. The germline gives CDR1 MDHEN, CDR2 SYDVKM. CDR3 protein: CASSTFGLGANVLTF. Written as DNA, the CDR3 is TGTGCCAGCAGCACCTTCGGCCTTGGGGCCAACGTCCTGACTTTC.

This clone was counted only a few times. The rearrangement uses TRBV4-1 and TRBJ1-1; no definite D call. Trimming stripped 0 bases from V and 0 bases from J, with 2 bases between. The CDR3 covers 13 residues. Germline values: CDR1 MGHRA, CDR2 YSYEKL. The CDR3 region has the DNA TGCGCCAGCAGCCAAGAGGTGAACACTGAAGCTTTCTTT. It translates to CASSQEVNTEAFF.

The chain recombines TRBV7-8 with TRBJ2-7, with D hard to call. Germline assignment: CDR1 SGHVS and CDR2 FQNEAQ. V lost 2 bases and J lost 0, with 11 bases in between. The CDR3 runs to 15 residues. CDR3 bases: TGTGCCAGCAGCTTAATTAGGGTGAGCTCCTACGAGCAGTACTTC. Translated: CASSLIRVSSYEQYF.

In this sample, this clone turned up a few times. This chain connects TRBV4-3 to TRBJ2-3; D gene uncertain. The CDR3 extends over 13 amino acids. V gave up 0 bases and J gave up 10 bases, with 11 bases separating them. CDR1 and CDR2 from the germline V gene are LGHNA and YSLEER. The CDR3 sequence: CASSQERTGSQYF. Here the CDR3 DNA reads TGCGCCAGCAGCCAAGAGCGAACGGGTTCGCAGTATTTT.